The 29 T cell receptor beta chains listed next were all sequenced from one sample in a study of control samples from healthy donors and cancer patients. The assay was immunoSEQ multiplex PCR, and TCRdb's table has in-frame clones only and misses some. Of approximately 150,000 clones in the sample, approximately 93% are singletons; the top ten hold more than 4.5%. Sequencing was done on a sample of blood. The receptor source for this set is a man aged 18 to 29 in good health.

The chain uses TRBV19 and TRBJ1-1, with D unresolved. The CDR3 sequence is 14 residues long. Looked up from germline, CDR1 is LNHDA and CDR2 is SQIVND (reference sequence). Trimming stripped 5 bases from V and 1 base from J, with 11 bases between. CDR3 bases: TGTGCCAGTAGTTTTAGGGCGGGGAACACTGAAGCTTTCTTT. Protein: CASSFRAGNTEAFF.

This clone was recorded once. The chain employs TRBV4-1 and TRBJ2-5, with TRBD1 matching 11 bases. CDR1 MGHRA and CDR2 YSYEKL come from the germline V gene. The CDR3 has 15 amino acids. The trim removed 7 bases at V and 5 bases at J, leaving 9 bases unmatched. The CDR3 is CASTPGTGGSETQYF. The CDR3 DNA follows: TGCGCCAGCACCCCCGGGACAGGGGGTTCGGAGACCCAGTACTTC.

This clone was recorded only once. The chain carries TRBV3-1 (or the pseudogene TRBV3-2) and TRBJ1-1, with D maybe TRBD1 (5 bases). V shed 3 bases and J shed 5 bases, with 16 bases lying between them. CDR1 is LGHDT and CDR2 is YNNKEL in the germline V gene (reference sequence). The CDR3 runs to 15 residues. Here the CDR3 DNA reads TGTGCCAGCAGCCAGGAGGGGAAAGGAGTGACTGAAGCTTTCTTT. Its protein is CASSQEGKGVTEAFF.

The V call is TRBV27, the J call TRBJ2-1, with no clear D. The CDR3 has 14 amino acids. Germline CDR1 MNHEY, CDR2 SMNVEV (reference sequence). Trimming took 0 bases from V and 8 from J, leaving 11 bases between them. The CDR3: CASSLSIPGDEQFF. As DNA, the CDR3 is TGTGCCAGCAGTTTATCGATTCCCGGCGATGAGCAGTTCTTC.

The CDR3 is CASSQNRDTEAFF. The CDR3 DNA follows: TGTGCCAGCAGCCAGAACAGGGATACTGAAGCTTTCTTT. The chain carries TRBV11-2 and TRBJ1-1, with D tentatively TRBD1 (6 bases). V lost 5 bases to trimming and J lost 5 bases, with 12 bases between them. The CDR3 has 13 amino acids. Germline loops: CDR1 SGHAT, CDR2 FQNNGV.

The chain combines TRBV30 with TRBJ1-2; D is unresolved. Trimming took 1 base from V and 8 from J, leaving 17 bases between them. CDR1 is GTSNPN and CDR2 is SVGIG in the germline V gene (reference sequence). CDR3 size: 14 residues. The CDR3 DNA reads TGTGCCTGGAGTGAAGGCCTAATCTTGGGGGGCTACACCTTC. Residues: CAWSEGLILGGYTF.

V is TRBV7-6 and J is TRBJ2-7; 8 bases line up with TRBD2. V gave up 5 bases and J gave up 2 bases; unmatched junction bases: 23. The germline gives CDR1 SGHVS, CDR2 FNYEAQ. The CDR3 runs to 20 residues. The CDR3 sequence: CASSPRGNSGRRGGPYEQYF. DNA of the CDR3: TGTGCCAGCAGCCCGCGCGGCAATAGCGGGCGTCGGGGGGGCCCCTACGAGCAGTACTTC. Complete variable domain (other parts from reference TRBV7-6 and TRBJ2-7): GAGVSQSPRYKVTKRGQDVALRCDPISGHVSLYWYRQALGQGPEFLTYFNYEAQQDKSGLPNDRFSAERPEGSISTLTIQRTEQRDSAMYRCASSPRGNSGRRGGPYEQYFGPGTRLTVT.

This rearrangement joins TRBV30 to TRBJ2-1, with 15 bases identical to TRBD2. The CDR3 is 13 residues long. After removal of 7 bases from V and 7 bases from J, the junction contained 2 bases not matched to a gene. CDR1 is GTSNPN and CDR2 is SVGIG in the germline V gene (reference sequence). The DNA for the CDR3 is TGTGCCTATGGGACTAGCGGGGGGAATGAGCAGTTCTTC. Translation gives CAYGTSGGNEQFF.

This chain links TRBV30 with TRBJ1-1; D ambiguous. V gave up 4 bases and J gave up 6 bases, with 12 bases separating them. The CDR3 has 12 amino acids. Germline lookup yields CDR1 GTSNPN and CDR2 SVGIG (reference sequence). DNA for the CDR3: TGTGCCTGGAAAGATGGTGAGTCTGAAGCTTTCTTT. Amino acids: CAWKDGESEAFF.

The chain has TRBV6-6 and TRBJ2-3, with unresolved D. Germline-derived CDR1 and CDR2 are MNHNY and SVGAGI (reference sequence). The V gene lost 4 bases and the J gene lost 2 bases, with 13 bases spanning the gap. This CDR3 contains 15 residues. This chain's CDR3 is CASSFPRRTTDTQYF. CDR3 DNA sequence: TGTGCCAGCAGTTTTCCCAGGAGAACCACAGATACGCAGTATTTT.

This clone was seen a handful of times. The chain carries TRBV2 and TRBJ1-1; D unresolved. CDR1 is SNHLY and CDR2 is FYNNEI in the germline V gene. V lost 8 bases, J lost 0 bases, and 13 bases lay in between. The CDR3 loop spans 14 amino acids. The CDR3 reads CASLLSIMNTEAFF. CDR3 nucleotide sequence: TGTGCCAGCTTGTTGAGTATCATGAACACTGAAGCTTTCTTT.

The V call is TRBV3-1 (or the pseudogene TRBV3-2), the J call TRBJ2-5; 11 bases are a match to TRBD2. CDR3 length: 19 residues. Germline-derived CDR1 and CDR2 are LGHDT and YNNKEL (reference sequence). The V gene end was trimmed by 5 bases and the J gene end by 2 bases; junction bases not matched to a gene: 16. The CDR3 DNA follows: TGTGCCAGCAGCATTAGAGGTAGCGGGGGGGCCTTATGGCAAGAGACCCAGTACTTC. This gives the protein CASSIRGSGGALWQETQYF.

The chain combines TRBV5-6 with TRBJ2-2; TRBD1 matches at 7 bases. This CDR3 is 16 amino acids long. V shed 4 bases and J 4 bases; nucleotides not matched to a gene: 10. Germline CDR1 reads SGHDT; CDR2 reads YYEEEE. CDR3 DNA: TGTGCCAGCAGCACCTTGGGGACAGTATCCACCGGGGAGCTGTTTTTT. It is translated as CASSTLGTVSTGELFF.

This chain uses TRBV5-4 with TRBJ1-6, with D unclear. The CDR3 has 13 residues. Germline V gene sequence: CDR1 SGHNT, CDR2 YYREEE (reference sequence). V was trimmed by 0 bases and J by 7 bases, leaving 5 bases between them. The CDR3 region is CASSLAGNSPLHF. The CDR3, as DNA: TGTGCCAGCAGCTTGGCCGGGAATTCACCCCTCCACTTT.

This rearrangement joins TRBV15 to TRBJ2-5; D is perhaps TRBD2 (5 bases). This CDR3 has 15 amino acids. Germline assignment: CDR1 LNHNV and CDR2 YYDKDF (reference sequence). V was trimmed by 3 bases and J by 9 bases, leaving 20 bases between them. Here the CDR3 DNA reads TGTGCCACCAGCAGTGGACTGGCATCTACTGAGGCCCAGTACTTC. Protein sequence: CATSSGLASTEAQYF.

Concerning this clone: This sample also contains other DNA sequences that code for the same CDR3. The chain joins TRBV5-1 to TRBJ2-3; unclear D gene. Per the germline V gene, CDR1 is SGHRS and CDR2 is YFSETQ. With 2 bases removed from V and 0 bases from J, the gap between germline ends came to 10 bases. The CDR3 length is 15 residues. The CDR3 loop reads CASSLVAASTDTQYF. DNA for the CDR3: TGCGCCAGCAGCTTAGTGGCAGCCAGCACAGATACGCAGTATTTT.

The J gene is TRBJ1-2, the V gene TRBV4-2, with D possibly being TRBD1 (5 bases). With 0 bases removed from V and 4 bases from J, the gap between germline ends came to 6 bases. From germline, CDR1 is LGHNA and CDR2 YNFKEQ. The CDR3 runs to 13 residues. CDR3 sequence (DNA): TGTGCCAGCAGCCAAGAAACAGGCTATGGCTACACCTTC. As protein: CASSQETGYGYTF.

This clone is a singleton in its sample. The CDR3 protein is CASSSGPVNIQYF. CDR3 bases: TGTGCCAGCAGCTCGGGGCCAGTGAACATTCAGTACTTC. The chain uses TRBV7-9 and TRBJ2-4; D may match TRBD1 or TRBD2 (5 bases each). Germline CDR1 SEHNR, CDR2 FQNEAQ (reference sequence). V lost 4 bases and J 7 bases, leaving 11 bases between the germline ends. The CDR3 loop spans 13 amino acids.

The rearrangement uses TRBV7-6 and TRBJ2-5, with D unclear. V shed 0 bases and J shed 4 bases, with 9 bases lying between them. Germline V gives CDR1 SGHVS, CDR2 FNYEAQ. The CDR3 consists of 14 residues. CDR3 sequence (DNA): TGTGCCAGCAGCTTAGCTGGGTCTCGAGAGACCCAGTACTTC. This codes for CASSLAGSRETQYF.

The rearrangement joins TRBV28 to TRBJ1-3; D gene unclear. Trimming left V 2 bases short and J 9 bases short, with 5 bases between. Germline-derived CDR1 and CDR2 are MDHEN and SYDVKM. CDR3 length: 11 residues. The CDR3 protein is CASSLGSTIYF. DNA of the CDR3: TGTGCCAGCAGTTTAGGGAGCACCATATATTTT.

This chain links TRBV7-6 with TRBJ2-7; 15 bases line up with TRBD2. Germline V lookup: CDR1 SGHVS, CDR2 FNYEAQ. The CDR3 spans 19 residues. V lost 5 bases and J lost 0; bases outside the gene matches: 11. As DNA, the CDR3 is TGTGCCAGCAGCCCAGGACCGGGACTAGCGGGAGGCTCCTCCTACGAGCAGTACTTC. Its protein is CASSPGPGLAGGSSYEQYF.

J is TRBJ1-1 and V is TRBV19; D is unclear. This CDR3 has 10 residues. CDR1 and CDR2 from the germline V gene are LNHDA and SQIVND (reference sequence). CDR3 residues: CAVGQYEAFF. In DNA, the CDR3 is TGTGCAGTGGGCCAGTATGAAGCTTTCTTT.

The chain is built from TRBV2 and TRBJ2-5; D ambiguous. Trimming took 3 bases from V and 3 from J, leaving 11 bases between them. This CDR3 is built from 14 residues. Germline V gene sequence: CDR1 SNHLY, CDR2 FYNNEI. This CDR3 reads CASSEGWIEETQYF. The CDR3 region has the DNA TGTGCCAGCAGTGAGGGCTGGATCGAAGAGACCCAGTACTTC. Full variable domain (remainder filled in from reference TRBV2 and TRBJ2-5): EPEVTQTPSHQVTQMGQEVILRCVPISNHLYFYWYRQILGQKVEFLVSFYNNEISEKSEIFDDQFSVERPDGSNFTLKIRSTKLEDSAMYFCASSEGWIEETQYFGPGTRLLVL.

V and J are TRBV27 and TRBJ1-5; D may be TRBD1 (5 bases). This CDR3 spans 15 amino acids. The germline CDR1 and CDR2 sequences are MNHEY and SMNVEV (reference sequence). V lost 6 bases, J lost 5 bases, and 17 bases lay in between. The CDR3 loop is CASRTLWEGDQPQHF. CDR3 bases: TGTGCCAGCAGGACTTTGTGGGAAGGGGATCAGCCCCAGCATTTT.

The V gene is TRBV5-1, the J gene TRBJ1-4; 9 bases match TRBD1. CDR1 and CDR2 (germline): SGHRS, YFSETQ. There are 18 residues in the CDR3. The ends lost 9 bases at V and 9 bases at J; junction bases unmatched: 24. The CDR3 sequence: CATPARPGQGIYKKKLFF. The CDR3, as DNA: TGCGCCACCCCAGCCCGTCCGGGACAGGGAATATACAAAAAAAAACTGTTTTTT.

The chain links TRBV5-1 to TRBJ2-3, with TRBD2 matching over 7 bases. Germline V CDR1 and CDR2: SGHRS, YFSETQ. V shed 4 bases, J shed 1 base, and the junction held 6 bases outside the gene matches. The CDR3 contains 15 residues. The CDR3: CASSPMAGGTDTQYF. In DNA, the CDR3 is TGCGCCAGCAGCCCCATGGCGGGGGGCACAGATACGCAGTATTTT. Supplemented by reference TRBV5-1 and TRBJ2-3, the full variable domain reads KAGVTQTPRYLIKTRGQQVTLSCSPISGHRSVSWYQQTPGQGLQFLFEYFSETQRNKGNFPGRFSGRQFSNSRSEMNVSTLELGDSALYLCASSPMAGGTDTQYFGPGTRLTVL.

In nucleotides, the CDR3 is TGCAGCGTTGACGGGGTCGGGGAGACCCAGTACTTC. It codes for CSVDGVGETQYF. This rearrangement joins TRBV29-1 to TRBJ2-5; D might be TRBD2 (5 bases). CDR1 is SQVTM, CDR2 ANQGSEA, per germline. V lost 3 bases to trimming and J lost 5 bases, with 10 bases between them. CDR3 length: 12 amino acids.

The chain carries TRBV27 and TRBJ1-3; weak D call: TRBD1 (6 bases). The CDR3 totals 15 residues. The V end was cut by 6 bases, the J end by 0 bases, with 12 bases between. Germline V lookup: CDR1 MNHEY, CDR2 SMNVEV (reference sequence). CDR3 sequence: CASRPTGRSGNTIYF. The CDR3 nucleotides read TGTGCCAGCAGACCGACAGGCCGCTCTGGAAACACCATATATTTT.

This rearrangement joins TRBV30 to TRBJ2-7; TRBD1 might be the D (5 bases). V lost 3 bases and J 3 bases, leaving 21 bases between the germline ends. Germline-derived CDR1 and CDR2 are GTSNPN and SVGIG (reference sequence). This CDR3 has 16 amino acids. Here the CDR3 reads CAWSRTQYSRDYEQYF. Here the CDR3 DNA reads TGTGCCTGGAGCCGGACACAATATAGCCGAGACTACGAGCAGTACTTC.